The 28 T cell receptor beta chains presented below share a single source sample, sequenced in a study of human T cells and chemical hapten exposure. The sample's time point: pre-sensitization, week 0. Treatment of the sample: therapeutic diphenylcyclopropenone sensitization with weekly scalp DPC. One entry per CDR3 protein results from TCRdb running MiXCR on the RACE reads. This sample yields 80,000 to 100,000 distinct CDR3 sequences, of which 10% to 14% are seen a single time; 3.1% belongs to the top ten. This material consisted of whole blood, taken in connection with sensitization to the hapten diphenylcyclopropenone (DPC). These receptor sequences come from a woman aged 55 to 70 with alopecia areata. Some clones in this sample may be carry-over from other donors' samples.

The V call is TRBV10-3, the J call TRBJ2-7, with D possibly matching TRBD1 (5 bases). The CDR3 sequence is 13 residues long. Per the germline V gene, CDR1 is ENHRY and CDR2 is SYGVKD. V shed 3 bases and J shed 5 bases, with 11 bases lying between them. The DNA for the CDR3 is TGTGCCATCAGTGACGACAGTCTCCACGAGCAGTACTTC. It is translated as CAISDDSLHEQYF.

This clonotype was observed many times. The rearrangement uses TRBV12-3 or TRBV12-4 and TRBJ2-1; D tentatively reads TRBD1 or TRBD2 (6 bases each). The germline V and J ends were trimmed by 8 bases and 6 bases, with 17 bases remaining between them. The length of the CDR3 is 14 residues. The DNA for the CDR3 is TGTGCCAGCGCCATGTCGGGGGCGGGCAATGAGCAGTTCTTC. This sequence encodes CASAMSGAGNEQFF.

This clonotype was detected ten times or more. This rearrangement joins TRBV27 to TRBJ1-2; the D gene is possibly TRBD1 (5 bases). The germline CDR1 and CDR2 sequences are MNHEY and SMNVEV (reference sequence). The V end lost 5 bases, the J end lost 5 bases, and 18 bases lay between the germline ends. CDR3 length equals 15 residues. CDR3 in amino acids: CASSITGTERYGYTF. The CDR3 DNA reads TGTGCCAGCAGTATTACCGGGACCGAGCGTTATGGCTACACCTTC.

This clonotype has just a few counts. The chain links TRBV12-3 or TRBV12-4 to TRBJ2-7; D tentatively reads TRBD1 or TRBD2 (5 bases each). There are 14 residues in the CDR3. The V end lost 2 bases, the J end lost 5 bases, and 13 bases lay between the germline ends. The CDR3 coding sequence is TGTGCCAGCAGTTTATTTGGGGGTGGCCACGAGCAGTACTTC. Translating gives CASSLFGGGHEQYF.

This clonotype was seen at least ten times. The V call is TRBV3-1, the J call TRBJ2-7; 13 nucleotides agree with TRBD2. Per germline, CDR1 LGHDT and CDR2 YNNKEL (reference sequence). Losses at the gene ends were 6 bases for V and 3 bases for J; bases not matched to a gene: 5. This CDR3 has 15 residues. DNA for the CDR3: TGTGCCAGCAGGCGACGGACTAGCGGGAGCTACGAGCAGTACTTC. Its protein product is CASRRRTSGSYEQYF.

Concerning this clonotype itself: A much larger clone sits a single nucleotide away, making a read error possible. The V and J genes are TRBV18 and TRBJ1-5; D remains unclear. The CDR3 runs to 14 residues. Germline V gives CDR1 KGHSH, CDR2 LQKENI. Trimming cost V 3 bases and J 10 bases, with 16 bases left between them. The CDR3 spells CASSPRRTLEPQHF. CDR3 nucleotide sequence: TGTGCCAGCTCACCCCGCAGGACCCTCGAACCCCAGCATTTT. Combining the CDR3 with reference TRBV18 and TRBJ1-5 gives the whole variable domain NAGVMQNPRHLVRRRGQEARLRCSPMKGHSHVYWYRQLPEEGLKFMVYLQKENIIDESGMPKERFSAEFPKEGPSILRIQQVVRGDSAAYFCASSPRRTLEPQHFGDGTRLSIL.

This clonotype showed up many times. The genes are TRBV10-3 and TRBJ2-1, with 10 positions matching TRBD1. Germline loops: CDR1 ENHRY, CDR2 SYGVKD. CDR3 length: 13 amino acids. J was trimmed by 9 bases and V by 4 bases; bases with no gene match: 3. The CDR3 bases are TGTGCCATCAGTGGGACAGGGGGGTCTGAGCAGTTCTTC. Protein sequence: CAISGTGGSEQFF.

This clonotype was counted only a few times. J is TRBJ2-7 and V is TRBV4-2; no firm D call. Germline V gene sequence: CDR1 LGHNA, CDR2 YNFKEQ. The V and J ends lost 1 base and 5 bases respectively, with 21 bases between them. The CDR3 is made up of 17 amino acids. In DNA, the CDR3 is TGTGCCAGCAGCCAAGGTAACCCCGGTTTTGGTTACCACGAGCAGTACTTC. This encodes CASSQGNPGFGYHEQYF.

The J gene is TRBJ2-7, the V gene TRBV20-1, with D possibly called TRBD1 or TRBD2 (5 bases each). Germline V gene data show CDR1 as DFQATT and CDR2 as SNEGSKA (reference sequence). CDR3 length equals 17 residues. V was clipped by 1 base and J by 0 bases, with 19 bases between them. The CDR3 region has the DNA TGCAGTGCTAGAGCTCTCGGGACGGCCCGAAGCTCCTACGAGCAGTACTTC. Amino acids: CSARALGTARSSYEQYF.

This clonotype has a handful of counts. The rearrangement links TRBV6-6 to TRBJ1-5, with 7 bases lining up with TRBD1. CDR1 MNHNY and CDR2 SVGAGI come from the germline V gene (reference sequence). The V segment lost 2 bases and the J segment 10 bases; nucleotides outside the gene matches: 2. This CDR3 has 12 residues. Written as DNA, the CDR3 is TGTGCCAGCAGTTACGACAGGGACCCCCAGCATTTT. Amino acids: CASSYDRDPQHF.

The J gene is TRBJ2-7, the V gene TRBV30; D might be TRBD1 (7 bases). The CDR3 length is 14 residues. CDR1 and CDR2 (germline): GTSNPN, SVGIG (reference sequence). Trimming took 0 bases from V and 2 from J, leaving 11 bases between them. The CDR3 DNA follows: TGTGCCTGGAGTGTAGGAGGGGGCACCTACGAGCAGTACTTC. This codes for CAWSVGGGTYEQYF.

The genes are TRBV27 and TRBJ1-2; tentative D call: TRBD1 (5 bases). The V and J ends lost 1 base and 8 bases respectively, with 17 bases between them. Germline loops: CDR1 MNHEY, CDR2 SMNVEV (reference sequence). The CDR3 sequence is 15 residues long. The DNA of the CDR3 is TGTGCCAGCAGTTTATATAGCGACAGCGAAGGCGGCTACACCTTC. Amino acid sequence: CASSLYSDSEGGYTF.

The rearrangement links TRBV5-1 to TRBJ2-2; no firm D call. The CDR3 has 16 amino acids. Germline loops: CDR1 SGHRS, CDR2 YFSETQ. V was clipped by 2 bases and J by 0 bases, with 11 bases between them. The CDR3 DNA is TGCGCCAGCAGCTTAAACCGGGCCGCGAACACCGGGGAGCTGTTTTTT. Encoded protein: CASSLNRAANTGELFF.

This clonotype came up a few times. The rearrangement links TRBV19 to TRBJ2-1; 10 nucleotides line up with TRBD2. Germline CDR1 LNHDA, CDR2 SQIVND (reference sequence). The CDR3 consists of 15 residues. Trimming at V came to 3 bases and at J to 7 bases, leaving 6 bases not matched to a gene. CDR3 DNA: TGTGCCAGTAGTATCGTCAGCGGGGGGGAAAATGAGCAGTTCTTC. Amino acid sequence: CASSIVSGGENEQFF.

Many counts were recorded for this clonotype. CDR3 in amino acids: CASSPPGTGQTF. The DNA of the CDR3 is TGTGCCAGCTCACCACCGGGGACAGGGCAGACCTTC. The chain recombines TRBV18 with TRBJ1-2; 9 positions match TRBD1. Per the germline V gene, CDR1 is KGHSH and CDR2 is LQKENI. J gave up 14 bases and V 0 bases, and 4 bases lay outside the gene matches. The CDR3 runs 12 residues.

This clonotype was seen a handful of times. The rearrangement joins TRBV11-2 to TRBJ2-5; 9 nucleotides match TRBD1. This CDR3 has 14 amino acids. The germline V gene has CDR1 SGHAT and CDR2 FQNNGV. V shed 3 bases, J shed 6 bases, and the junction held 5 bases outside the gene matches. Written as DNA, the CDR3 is TGTGCCAGCAGCTTTGGGACAGGGCCGAAGACCCAGTACTTC. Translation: CASSFGTGPKTQYF.

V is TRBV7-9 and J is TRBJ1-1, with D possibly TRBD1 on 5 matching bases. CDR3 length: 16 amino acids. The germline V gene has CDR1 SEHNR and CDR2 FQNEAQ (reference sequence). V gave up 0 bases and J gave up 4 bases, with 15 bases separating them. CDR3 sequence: CASSLAGGGFGTEAFF. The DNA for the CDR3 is TGTGCCAGCAGCTTAGCGGGGGGAGGGTTTGGCACTGAAGCTTTCTTT.

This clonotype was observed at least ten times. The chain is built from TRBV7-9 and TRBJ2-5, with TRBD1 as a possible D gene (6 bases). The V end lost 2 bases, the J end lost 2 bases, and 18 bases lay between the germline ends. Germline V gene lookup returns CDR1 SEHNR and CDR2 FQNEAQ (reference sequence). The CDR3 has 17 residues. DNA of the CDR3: TGTGCCAGCAGCTTAATATACGGACAGAACCTTCAAGAGACCCAGTACTTC. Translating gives CASSLIYGQNLQETQYF.

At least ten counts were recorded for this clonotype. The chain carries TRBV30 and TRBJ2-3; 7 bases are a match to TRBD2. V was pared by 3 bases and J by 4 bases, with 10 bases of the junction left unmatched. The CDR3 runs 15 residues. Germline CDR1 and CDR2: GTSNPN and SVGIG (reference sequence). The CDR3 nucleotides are TGTGCCTGGAGCCCGTATGGGGCGGGGGCAGATACGCAGTATTTT. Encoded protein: CAWSPYGAGADTQYF.

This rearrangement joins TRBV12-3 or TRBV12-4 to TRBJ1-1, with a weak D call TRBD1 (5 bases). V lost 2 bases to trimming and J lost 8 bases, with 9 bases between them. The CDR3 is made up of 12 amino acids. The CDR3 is CASSLPGREAFF. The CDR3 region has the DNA TGTGCCAGCAGTTTACCGGGGCGGGAAGCTTTCTTT.

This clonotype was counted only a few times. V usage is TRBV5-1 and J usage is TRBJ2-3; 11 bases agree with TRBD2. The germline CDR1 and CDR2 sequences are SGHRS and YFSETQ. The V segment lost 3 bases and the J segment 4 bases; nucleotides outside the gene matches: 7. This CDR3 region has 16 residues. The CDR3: CASSSIAGGPADTQYF. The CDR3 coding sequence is TGCGCCAGCAGCTCCATAGCGGGGGGGCCAGCAGATACGCAGTATTTT. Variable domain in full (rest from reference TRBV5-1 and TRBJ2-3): KAGVTQTPRYLIKTRGQQVTLSCSPISGHRSVSWYQQTPGQGLQFLFEYFSETQRNKGNFPGRFSGRQFSNSRSEMNVSTLELGDSALYLCASSSIAGGPADTQYFGPGTRLTVL.

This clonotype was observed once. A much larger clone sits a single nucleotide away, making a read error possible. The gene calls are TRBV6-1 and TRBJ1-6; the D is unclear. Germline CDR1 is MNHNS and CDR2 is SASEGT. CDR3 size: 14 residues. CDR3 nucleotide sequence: TGTGCCAGCAGTAGCGGCTCCTGTAATTCACCCCTCCACTTT. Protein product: CASSSGSCNSPLHF.

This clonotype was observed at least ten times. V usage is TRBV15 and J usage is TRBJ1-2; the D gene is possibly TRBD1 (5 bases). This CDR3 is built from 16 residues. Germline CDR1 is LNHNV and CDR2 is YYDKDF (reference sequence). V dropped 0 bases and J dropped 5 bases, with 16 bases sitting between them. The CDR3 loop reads CATSRDREGGGYGYTF. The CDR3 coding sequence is TGTGCCACCAGCAGAGATCGAGAGGGCGGGGGTTATGGCTACACCTTC.

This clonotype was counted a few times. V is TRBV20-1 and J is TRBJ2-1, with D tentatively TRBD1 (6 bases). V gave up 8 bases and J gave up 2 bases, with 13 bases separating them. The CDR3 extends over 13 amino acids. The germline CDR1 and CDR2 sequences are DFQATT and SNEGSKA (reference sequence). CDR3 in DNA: TGCAGTTATCTGGGGGACACCTACAATGAGCAGTTCTTC. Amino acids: CSYLGDTYNEQFF.

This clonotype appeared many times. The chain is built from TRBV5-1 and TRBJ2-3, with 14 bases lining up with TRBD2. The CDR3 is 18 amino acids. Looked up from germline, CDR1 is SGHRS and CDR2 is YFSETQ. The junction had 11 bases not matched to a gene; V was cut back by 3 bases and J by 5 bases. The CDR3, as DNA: TGCGCCAGCAGCTCGACTAGCGGGGGGGTTTCCGAGCAAGATACGCAGTATTTT. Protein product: CASSSTSGGVSEQDTQYF.

The CDR3 is CASSQGLFDNEQFF. The CDR3 coding sequence is TGTGCCAGCAGCCAGGGATTATTTGACAATGAGCAGTTCTTC. This chain joins TRBV7-8 and TRBJ2-1; the D gene is possibly TRBD1 (5 bases). Germline CDR1 SGHVS, CDR2 FQNEAQ. The CDR3 consists of 14 residues. Trimming removed 5 bases at V and 5 bases at J, with 13 bases between. Combining the CDR3 with reference TRBV7-8 and TRBJ2-1 gives the whole variable domain GAGVSQSPRYKVAKRGQDVALRCDPISGHVSLFWYQQALGQGPEFLTYFQNEAQLDKSGLPSDRFFAERPEGSVSTLKIQRTQQEDSAVYLCASSQGLFDNEQFFGPGTRLTVL.

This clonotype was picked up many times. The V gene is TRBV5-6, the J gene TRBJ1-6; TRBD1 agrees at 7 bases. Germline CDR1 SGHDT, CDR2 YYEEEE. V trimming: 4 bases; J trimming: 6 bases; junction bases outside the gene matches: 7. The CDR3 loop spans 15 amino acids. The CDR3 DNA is TGTGCCAGCAGCCGGACAGGAGGGGGTAATTCACCCCTCCACTTT. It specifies CASSRTGGGNSPLHF.

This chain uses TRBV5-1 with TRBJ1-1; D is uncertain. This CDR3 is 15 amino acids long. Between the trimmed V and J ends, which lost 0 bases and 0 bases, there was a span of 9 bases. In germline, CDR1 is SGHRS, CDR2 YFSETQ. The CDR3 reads CASSLDTHMNTEAFF. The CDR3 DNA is TGCGCCAGCAGCTTGGATACACACATGAACACTGAAGCTTTCTTT.